The rows below give T cell receptor beta chains drawn from one sample of a study of blood T cell repertoires in COVID-19. Method: immunoSEQ multiplex PCR; TCRdb's copy keeps in-frame clones and lacks some. The data contain approximately 140,000 clones, approximately 90% of them singletons. Sequences were obtained from peripheral blood. The receptors were sampled from a man in his 70s with active COVID-19. CDR3s include the opening cysteine and the closing phenylalanine or tryptophan. D genes are given only for firm matches. Clone size is not always given. Where it is, it says once, few, many or a class for expanded clones.

TRBD2	TRBV27	-	TRBJ2-3	TGTGCCAGCAGTAATGGCGGGACTAGCGGGAGGACGCGATATACGCAGTATTTT	CASSNGGTSGRTRYTQYF
-	TRBV15	-	TRBJ2-7	TGTGCCACCAGCAGTAGCAGGGCCGTCTACGAGCAGTACTTC	CATSSSRAVYEQYF
-	TRBV19	once	TRBJ1-5	TGTGCCAGTAGTACGGACAGATCTAATCAGCCCCAGCATTTT	CASSTDRSNQPQHF
TRBD1	TRBV6-2/TRBV6-3	-	TRBJ1-2	TGTGCCAGCAGTTACCCGCGCCTCGGGACAGCGAGCTATGGCTACACCTTC	CASSYPRLGTASYGYTF
TRBD1	TRBV7-2	-	TRBJ1-6	TGTGCCAGCAGCTTAGGACAGGGTCGGTCCTATAATTCACCCCTCCACTTT	CASSLGQGRSYNSPLHF
-	TRBV3-1/TRBV3-2	-	TRBJ2-2	TGTGCCAGCAGCCCCACCGGCGGCGCCGGGGAGCTGTTTTTT	CASSPTGGAGELFF
TRBD2	TRBV2	-	TRBJ2-2	TGTGCCAGCAGGGAGGGGACTAGCGGAGCCAACACCGGGGAGCTGTTTTTT	CASREGTSGANTGELFF
TRBD1	TRBV5-4	-	TRBJ2-5	TGTGCCAGCAGCTTGAAAACAGGGGGCAAGACCCAGTACTTC	CASSLKTGGKTQYF
TRBD1	TRBV7-9	-	TRBJ2-1	TGTGCCAGCAGTTCTACGGACAGGCGCTACAATGAGCAGTTCTTC	CASSSTDRRYNEQFF
TRBD1	TRBV4-3	-	TRBJ2-7	TGCGCCAGCAGCCAAGGGACAGGGACCTACGAGCAGTACTTC	CASSQGTGTYEQYF
-	TRBV19	once	TRBJ1-5	TGTGCCAGTTCACGAAGAGGGGAGGCAGATCAGCCCCAGCATTTT	CASSRRGEADQPQHF
TRBD1	TRBV14	-	TRBJ1-1	TGTGCCAGCAGCCCCCGGGACAGGGTAGGAGGCACTGAAGCTTTCTTT	CASSPRDRVGGTEAFF
TRBD1	TRBV28	-	TRBJ1-1	TGTGCCAGCCCCCGGGACAGGGGGTCTCTTAGCACTGAAGCTTTCTTT	CASPRDRGSLSTEAFF
TRBD1	TRBV2	-	TRBJ2-5	TGTGCCACCGGCGAATCCACAGGGGGCCCCATCCAAGAGACCCAGTACTTC	CATGESTGGPIQETQYF
TRBD1	TRBV9	-	TRBJ1-4	TGTGCCAGCAGCGTAGCTACAGGGGACGTACTGTTTTTT	CASSVATGDVLFF
-	TRBV5-1	-	TRBJ1-4	TGCGCCAGCAGCTTGGGCGGAGATAGGGAAAAACTGTTTTTT	CASSLGGDREKLFF
-	TRBV6-5	-	TRBJ1-2	TGTGCCAGCAGTACATATGGCTACACCTTC	CASSTYGYTF
TRBD2	TRBV5-1	-	TRBJ2-1	TGCGCCAGCAAACTAGCGATAGGCTCCTACAATGAGCAGTTCTTC	CASKLAIGSYNEQFF